This T cell receptor beta chain derives from a study of breast tumors, draining lymph nodes, adjacent tissues. TCRdb independently ran MiXCR on the multiplex PCR reads; one entry per CDR3 protein. Of 150,000 to 200,000 distinct CDR3 sequences in the sample, roughly 31% were seen once. This clonotype was counted at least ten times. Its antigen is as yet unknown. Study conclusions and caveats: Tumor T cell lymph node origin was a supported hypothesis, not proven. Tumor and nontumor repertoires were significantly more similar in luminal-like than in basal-like breast cancer. Most tumor T cells seemingly derive from lymph node, then expand in tumor. Tumor repertoires ranked between lymph nodes and nontumor tissue in diversity, with V and J gene preferences.

Breast cancer patients provided tissue from their axillary draining lymph nodes. The sample taken for sequencing was axillary lymph node tissue. The receptor was isolated from a female donor with breast cancer. Some clones in this sample may be carry-over from other donors' samples.

The CDR3 bases are TGTGCCAGCCGCAGGGGGCTCTACGAGCAGTACTTC. It encodes CASRRGLYEQYF. V is TRBV12-3 or TRBV12-4 and J is TRBJ2-7; 8 nucleotides align to TRBD1. Losses at the gene ends were 8 bases for V and 3 bases for J; bases not matched to a gene: 3. The CDR3 extends over 12 amino acids.